This T cell receptor (beta chain) was recovered during a study of T cell clonotyping in hematopoietic cell transplantation. Here immunoSEQ multiplex PCR was the method, and the copy in TCRdb shows in-frame clones only, minus some. The data contain nearly 9,000 clones, 93% of them singletons. On this clone: Its antigen is currently unknown.

Germline loops: CDR1 ENHRY, CDR2 SYGVKD. The CDR3 contains 12 residues. Trimming removed 0 bases at V and 7 bases at J, with 6 bases between. Study conclusions and caveats: At the given depth, recipient repertoires were over 97% de novo clonotypes. Cells were unsorted, so CD4 and CD8 contributions were not separated.

The sequence came from a male patient aged 50 or older who had an allogeneic stem cell transplant from a related donor, so T cells may come from the graft donor. Some clones in this sample may be carry-over from other donors' samples. This sample comprised PBMCs, obtained 100 days after allogeneic stem cell transplant. The chain couples TRBV10-3 to TRBJ1-1, with D unresolved. The CDR3 sequence is CAISESPVEAFF. For the CDR3, the DNA is TGTGCCATCAGTGAGTCGCCGGTTGAAGCTTTCTTT.